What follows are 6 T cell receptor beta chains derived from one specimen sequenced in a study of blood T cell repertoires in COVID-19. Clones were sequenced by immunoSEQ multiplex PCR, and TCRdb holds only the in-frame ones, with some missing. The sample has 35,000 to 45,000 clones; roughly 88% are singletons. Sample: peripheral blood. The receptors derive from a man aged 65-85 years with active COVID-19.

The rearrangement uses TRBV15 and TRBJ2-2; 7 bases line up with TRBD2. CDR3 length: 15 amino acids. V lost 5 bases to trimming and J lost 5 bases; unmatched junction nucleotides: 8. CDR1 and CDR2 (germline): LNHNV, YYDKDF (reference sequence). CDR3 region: CATSSRGGNTGELFF. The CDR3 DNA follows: TGTGCCACCAGCTCGCGCGGGGGAAATACCGGGGAGCTGTTTTTT.

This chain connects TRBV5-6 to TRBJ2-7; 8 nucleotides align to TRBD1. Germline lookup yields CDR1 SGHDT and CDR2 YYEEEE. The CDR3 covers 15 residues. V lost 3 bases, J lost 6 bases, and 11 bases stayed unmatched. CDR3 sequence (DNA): TGTGCCAGCAGCTGGCGGACAGGGAGGCGACCCGAGCAGTACTTC. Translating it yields CASSWRTGRRPEQYF.

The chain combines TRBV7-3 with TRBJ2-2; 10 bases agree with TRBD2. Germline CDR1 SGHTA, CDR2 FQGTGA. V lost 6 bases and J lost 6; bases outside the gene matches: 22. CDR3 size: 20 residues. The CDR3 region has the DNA TGTGCCAGCAGTCGAAAAGGGACTAGCGTGTCGGGGGAGGGAGCCGGGGAGCTGTTTTTT. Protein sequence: CASSRKGTSVSGEGAGELFF.

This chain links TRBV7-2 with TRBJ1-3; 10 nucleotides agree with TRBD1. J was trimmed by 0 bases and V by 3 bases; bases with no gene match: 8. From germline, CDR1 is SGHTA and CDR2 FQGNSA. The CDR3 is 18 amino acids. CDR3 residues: CASSFRGTGASSGNTIYF. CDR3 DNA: TGTGCCAGCAGCTTCAGGGGGACAGGGGCTTCCTCTGGAAACACCATATATTTT.

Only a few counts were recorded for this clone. The CDR3 spells CASRVDRGGYTF. The CDR3 bases are TGTGCCAGCAGGGTCGACAGGGGTGGCTACACCTTC. This chain links TRBV2 with TRBJ1-2, with 8 bases matching TRBD1. The CDR3 contains 12 residues. Germline lookup yields CDR1 SNHLY and CDR2 FYNNEI. Trimming removed 6 bases from V and 7 bases from J; junction bases left unmatched: 4.

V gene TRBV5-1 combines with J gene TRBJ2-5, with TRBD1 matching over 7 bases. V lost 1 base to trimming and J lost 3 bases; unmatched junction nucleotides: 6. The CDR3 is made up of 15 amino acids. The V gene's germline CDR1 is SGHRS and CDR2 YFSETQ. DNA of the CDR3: TGCGCCAGCAGCTTGACGCCCGGGACAGAAGAGACCCAGTACTTC. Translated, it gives CASSLTPGTEETQYF.